The 6 T cell receptor beta chains below were found in one sample sequenced in a study of OX40 agonist ivuxolimab in advanced cancers. Clones were read by immunoSEQ multiplex PCR, and TCRdb kept only the in-frame ones, dropping some. In the table there are about 35,000 clones, 80% to 95% of which are singletons. The sample was CD4+ or CD8+ T cells sorted from blood, taken in a trial of the OX40 agonist ivuxolimab. The receptors stem from an adult with an advanced solid tumor such as melanoma, head and neck, liver or kidney cancer.

This sequence joins TRBV27 and TRBJ2-1; weak D call: TRBD2 (7 bases). The CDR3 length is 15 residues. Germline loops: CDR1 MNHEY, CDR2 SMNVEV (reference sequence). Between the trimmed V and J ends, which lost 5 bases and 8 bases, there was a span of 19 bases. CDR3 sequence (DNA): TGTGCCAGCAGTCCCCTAGCGGAGGGGGGGGATGAGCAGTTCTTC. It yields the protein CASSPLAEGGDEQFF.

The V and J genes are TRBV28 and TRBJ1-2; D is unclear. Germline V lookup: CDR1 MDHEN, CDR2 SYDVKM. The CDR3 runs to 14 residues. The V gene lost 6 bases and the J gene lost 4 bases, with 15 bases spanning the gap. CDR3: CASSYGPSPYGYTF. CDR3 DNA sequence: TGTGCCAGCAGCTACGGACCTAGCCCCTATGGCTACACCTTC.

The chain employs TRBV19 and TRBJ2-1; D remains ambiguous. Trimming shortened V by 0 bases and J by 3 bases, and 3 bases separated the two germline ends. This CDR3 comprises 13 residues. The V gene's germline CDR1 is LNHDA and CDR2 SQIVND (reference sequence). The CDR3 DNA reads as TGTGCCAGTAGTATAGACAGCTACAATGAGCAGTTCTTC. Encoded protein: CASSIDSYNEQFF.

This clone was counted a single time. The gene calls are TRBV5-1 and TRBJ2-2; D is ambiguous. Germline V gene data show CDR1 as SGHRS and CDR2 as YFSETQ. CDR3 length equals 14 residues. The V end lost 3 bases, the J end lost 6 bases, and 12 bases lay between the germline ends. Here the CDR3 reads CASSSEMGSGELFF. As DNA, the CDR3 is TGCGCCAGCAGCTCGGAGATGGGCTCCGGGGAGCTGTTTTTT.

This chain links TRBV27 with TRBJ2-3, with 9 bases aligning to TRBD2. Germline assignment: CDR1 MNHEY and CDR2 SMNVEV (reference sequence). This CDR3 is built from 15 residues. V shed 0 bases and J 3 bases; nucleotides not matched to a gene: 1. CDR3 residues: CASSLSTSGTDTQYF. CDR3 nucleotide sequence: TGTGCCAGCAGTTTATCGACTAGCGGAACAGATACGCAGTATTTT.

V gene TRBV6-6 combines with J gene TRBJ2-2; 9 bases fit TRBD1. With V trimmed by 9 bases and J by 3 bases, 8 bases remained unmatched. The length of the CDR3 is 15 residues. CDR1 and CDR2 (germline): MNHNY, SVGAGI (reference sequence). The DNA for the CDR3 is TGTGCCAGTACCCGAAGGACAGGGGACACCGGGGAGCTGTTTTTT. Its translation: CASTRRTGDTGELFF.